This TCR beta chain comes out of a study of shared clonotypes between healthy human individuals. Study context: Used for every donor were three CD4 naive, three CD4 memory, two CD8 naive and one CD8 memory plate. Study-wide results and caveats: When naive CD4 clonotypes were compared across several donors, approximately 4.9% were shared.

The germline V gene has CDR1 LNHDA and CDR2 SQIVND (reference sequence). The CDR3 spans 14 residues. J lost 2 bases, V lost 1 base, and 2 bases had no gene match. With regard to this clone: As yet, its antigen is unknown. Other DNA sequences of this sample code for an identical CDR3.

CD45RO-negative CD8 cells positively selected for CCR7 made up the naive population, which excluded terminally differentiated effector memory CD45RA+ cells. Measured with immunoSEQ multiplex PCR; TCRdb has only the in-frame clones, and not every one. The sample shows approximately 650,000 clones, nearly 97% of them seen only once. The clonotype originates from a woman aged 25 to 39 in good health. Sequencing used naive CD8+ T cells sorted from blood. The chain couples TRBV19 to TRBJ2-7; 7 bases agree with TRBD1. The CDR3 region is CASSIGQGAYEQYF. In DNA form, the CDR3 reads TGTGCCAGTAGTATAGGACAGGGAGCCTACGAGCAGTACTTC.